This is a list of T cell receptor beta chains from one sample in a study of circulating CD8 cells and anti-PD-1 response in melanoma. One entry per CDR3 protein results from TCRdb running MiXCR on the reads. Of some 350 distinct CDR3 sequences in the sample, under 15% were seen once. The sample in question was CD8+ T cells from PBMCs, obtained at baseline or after one month of anti-PD-1 therapy (not recorded which). Receptors originate from a human donor with melanoma. Both conserved end residues are part of each CDR3. A D gene is named only where the DNA matches it firmly. Clone size is given for some rows only: seen once, a few or many times, or a class if the clone is expanded.

J: TRBJ2-7; size: hyperexpanded; V: TRBV19; D: TRBD1; length: 14; DNA: TGTGCCACTCAACGGACAGGGGGGATCTACGAGCAGTACTTC; CDR3: CATQRTGGIYEQYF
J: TRBJ2-5; size: large; V: TRBV12-3/TRBV12-4; D: NA; length: 13; DNA: TGTGCCAGCAGGCCTGGGACGGATGGGACCCAGTACTTC; CDR3: CASRPGTDGTQYF
J: TRBJ1-1; size: large; V: TRBV19; D: NA; length: 14; DNA: TGTGCCAGTAGTCCCCAATACCCCCCCGCTGAAGCTTTCTTT; CDR3: CASSPQYPPAEAFF
J: TRBJ2-1; size: NA; V: TRBV19; D: NA; length: 16; DNA: TGTGCCAGTAGCATATACGACGGCTGGGCTGGGAATGAGCAGTTCTTC; CDR3: CASSIYDGWAGNEQFF
J: TRBJ2-3; size: large; V: TRBV30; D: NA; length: 15; DNA: TGTGCCTGGGCTCATCAAGGGGGGTACACAGATACGCAGTATTTT; CDR3: CAWAHQGGYTDTQYF
J: TRBJ1-4; size: large; V: TRBV27; D: TRBD1; length: 16; DNA: TGTGCCAGCAGACCAACAATACAGGGGGCTCATGAAAAACTGTTTTTT; CDR3: CASRPTIQGAHEKLFF
J: TRBJ2-7; size: large; V: TRBV5-5; D: TRBD1; length: 14; DNA: TGTGCCAGCAGCCCCGGGACAGGGGCCTACGAGCAGTACTTC; CDR3: CASSPGTGAYEQYF